Detailed here is one T cell receptor (beta chain). Antigen: not known. This sample was included in a study of shared clonotypes between healthy human individuals. The naive CD8 subset, CD45RO-negative cells positively selected for CCR7, excluded terminally differentiated effector memory CD45RA+ cells. There were only Caucasian adults among the donors, and all lived in Nashville, Tennessee. Sequencing used immunoSEQ multiplex PCR; TCRdb keeps in-frame clones, though not all of them. The sample consists of almost 700,000 clones, about 92% of them appearing once. Study outcomes and limitations: Owing to a small donor count, the genetic and exposure-history diversity represented was limited.

This TCR derives from a man aged 30 to 39 in good health. The sample taken for sequencing was naive CD8+ T cells sorted from blood.

In DNA, the CDR3 is TGTGCCAGCAGCTGGGGGGGCTTTAACACAGATACGCAGTATTTT. Translating it yields CASSWGGFNTDTQYF. The V gene is TRBV5-5, the J gene TRBJ2-3; D might be TRBD2 (7 bases). V gave up 3 bases and J gave up 2 bases, with 13 bases separating them. The CDR3 is made up of 15 amino acids. In germline, CDR1 is SGHKS, CDR2 YYEKEE (reference sequence).